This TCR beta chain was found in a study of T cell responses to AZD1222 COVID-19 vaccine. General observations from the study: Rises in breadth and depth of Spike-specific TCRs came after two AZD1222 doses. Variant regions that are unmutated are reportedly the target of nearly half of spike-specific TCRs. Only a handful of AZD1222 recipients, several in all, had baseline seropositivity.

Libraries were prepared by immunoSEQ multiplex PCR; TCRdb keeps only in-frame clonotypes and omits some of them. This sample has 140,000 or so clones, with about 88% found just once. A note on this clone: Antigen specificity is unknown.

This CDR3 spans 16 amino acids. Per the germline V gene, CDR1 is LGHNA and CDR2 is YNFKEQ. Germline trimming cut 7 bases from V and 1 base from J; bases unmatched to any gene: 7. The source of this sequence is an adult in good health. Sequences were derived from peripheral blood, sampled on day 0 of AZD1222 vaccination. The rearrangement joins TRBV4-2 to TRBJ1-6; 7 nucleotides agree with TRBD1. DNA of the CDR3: TGTGCCAGCACCCATGACAGGGAGTCCTATAATTCACCCCTCCACTTT. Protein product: CASTHDRESYNSPLHF.